Shown below are 20 T cell receptor beta chains from a single sample sequenced in a study of CD8+CD57+ T cells in acquired aplastic anemia. According to the study, genomic DNA was the template for TCR beta VDJ and CDR3 profiling. Via MiXCR, TCRdb re-called the reads, giving one row per CDR3 protein. The sample carries 15,000 to 25,000 distinct CDR3 sequences, around 40% recorded once. No antigens are known for them. Study results and limitations: Patient CD8+CD57+ cells had less diversity than total CD4+ and CD8+ pools.

CD8+CD57+ cell expansion, shown by flow cytometry, had occurred in the patients selected for sequencing. Sequencing was done on a sample of CD8+CD57+ T cells sorted from PBMCs. Subset indicated: bead-enriched CD8+CD57+ effector memory T cells from SAA patients. Receptor source: a human donor with aplastic anemia.

The V call is TRBV29-1, the J call TRBJ1-5; D is perhaps TRBD1 (5 bases). The CDR3 sequence is 15 residues long. Germline V CDR1 and CDR2: SQVTM, ANQGSEA. V was shortened by 6 bases and J by 2 bases, with 17 bases between the two germline ends. The CDR3 region has the DNA TGCAGCGTAGGGGACCCTAGGACGGGCAATCAGCCCCAGCATTTT. It translates to CSVGDPRTGNQPQHF.

Note on this clonotype: The germline gene is not matched at one end of the junction; a read error may be the cause. V and J are TRBV11-2 and TRBJ2-1, with TRBD2 matching 10 bases. Per germline, CDR1 SGHAT and CDR2 FQNNGV. The CDR3 totals 15 residues. The CDR3 sequence is CASSLAGGFLYEQFF. As DNA, the CDR3 is TGCGCCAGCAGCTTAGCGGGGGGTTTCTTGTATGAGCAGTTCTTC.

This clonotype has ten or more counts. The V and J genes are TRBV9 and TRBJ2-3; D is possibly TRBD1 or TRBD2 (5 bases each). Trimming left V 3 bases short and J 6 bases short, with 8 bases between. The CDR3 sequence is 12 residues long. The germline V gene has CDR1 SGDLS and CDR2 YYNGEE. DNA for the CDR3: TGTGCCAGCAGCGGAGAGGGGGATACGCAGTATTTT. Translation: CASSGEGDTQYF.

Concerning this clonotype: Likely a read error: the CDR3 ends without its conserved phenylalanine or tryptophan. The rearrangement links TRBV5-4 to TRBJ2-3; D perhaps matches TRBD1 (6 bases). There are 15 residues in the CDR3. The germline V gene has CDR1 SGHNT and CDR2 YYREEE (reference sequence). V lost 1 base to trimming and J lost 3 bases, with 12 bases between them. The CDR3 spells CASSLKQGATDTQYS. CDR3 in DNA: TGTGCCAGCAGCTTGAAACAGGGAGCTACAGATACGCAGTATTCT.

V is TRBV20-1 and J is TRBJ2-7, with TRBD1 matching over 9 bases. This CDR3 has 16 residues. V dropped 0 bases and J dropped 3; count of bases not matched to a gene: 9. CDR1 is DFQATT, CDR2 SNEGSKA, per germline (reference sequence). The CDR3 sequence is CSARDPAGTGIYEQYF. In nucleotides, the CDR3 is TGCAGTGCTAGAGACCCCGCCGGGACAGGGATCTACGAGCAGTACTTC.

A remark on this clonotype: A much larger clone lies one base from this, so it may be a read error. The chain couples TRBV20-1 to TRBJ2-3, with D perhaps assigned TRBD1 or TRBD2 (5 bases each). In germline, CDR1 is DFQATT, CDR2 SNEGSKA (reference sequence). CDR3 length: 14 residues. The CDR3 is CGNSGTTSTDTQYF. The CDR3 DNA sequence: TGCGGCAACTCCGGGACGACTAGCACAGATACGCAGTATTTT.

This rearrangement joins TRBV20-1 to TRBJ1-2, with D possibly being TRBD1 (6 bases). CDR1 is DFQATT and CDR2 is SNEGSKA in the germline V gene (reference sequence). The CDR3 runs to 14 residues. The ends were cut back, 3 bases at V and 8 bases at J, with 19 bases in the middle. The CDR3 sequence: CSASRGDRSQGYTF. CDR3 coding DNA: TGCAGTGCTAGTAGGGGAGACAGGTCTCAAGGCTACACCTTC.

This chain connects TRBV7-3 to TRBJ2-3; D unresolved. V was trimmed by 1 base and J by 3 bases, leaving 8 bases between them. CDR1 and CDR2 (germline): SGHTA, FQGTGA. The CDR3 totals 14 residues. This CDR3 is CASSLSGVTDTQYF. DNA of the CDR3: TGTGCCAGCAGCTTAAGTGGGGTGACAGATACGCAGTATTTT.

On this clonotype: A much larger clone sits a single nucleotide away, making a read error possible. J is TRBJ2-3 and V is TRBV20-1; D possibly corresponds to TRBD2 (5 bases). The CDR3 length is 12 residues. The germline V gene has CDR1 DFQATT and CDR2 SNEGSKA (reference sequence). CDR3 coding DNA: TGCAGTGCGATCGCTAGCACAGATACGCTGTATTTT. This encodes CSAIASTDTLYF.

This clonotype showed up many times. The chain uses TRBV19 and TRBJ1-2, with D perhaps TRBD1 (5 bases). CDR1 and CDR2 (germline): LNHDA, SQIVND (reference sequence). The CDR3 runs 12 residues. Trimming pared 3 bases from V and 5 bases from J, leaving 7 bases between. CDR3 sequence (DNA): TGTGCCAGTAGTATTCCAGGGTATGGCTACACCTTC. As protein: CASSIPGYGYTF.

This clonotype was observed a handful of times. The V and J genes are TRBV10-2 and TRBJ1-1, with D unclear. This CDR3 spans 12 amino acids. V lost 8 bases and J lost 1, with 8 bases in between. Germline-derived CDR1 and CDR2 are WSHSY and SAAADI. CDR3 in amino acids: CASSAGNTEAFF. CDR3 in DNA: TGCGCCAGCTCGGCGGGGAACACTGAAGCTTTCTTT.

The chain couples TRBV7-9 to TRBJ1-1; the D is unclear. The CDR3 has 13 residues. V was shortened by 7 bases and J by 5 bases, with 14 bases between the two germline ends. CDR1 is SEHNR, CDR2 FQNEAQ, per germline (reference sequence). DNA of the CDR3: TGTGCCAGCACCCTATTCCAGGATACTGAAGCTTTCTTT. Protein product: CASTLFQDTEAFF. The variable domain in full, completed from reference TRBV7-9 and TRBJ1-1, reads DTGVSQNPRHKITKRGQNVTFRCDPISEHNRLYWYRQTLGQGPEFLTYFQNEAQLEKSRLLSDRFSAERPKGSFSTLEIQRTEQGDSAMYLCASTLFQDTEAFFGQGTRLTVV.

The rearrangement uses TRBV5-1 and TRBJ2-6; D is unresolved. V was trimmed by 3 bases and J by 2 bases, leaving 0 bases between them. The germline V gene encodes CDR1 SGHRS and CDR2 YFSETQ. The CDR3 totals 12 residues. The CDR3 DNA sequence: TGCGCCAGCAGCTCTGGGGCCAACGTCCTGACTTTC. It encodes CASSSGANVLTF.

The chain carries TRBV19 and TRBJ1-4; no clear D gene. Germline V gene data show CDR1 as LNHDA and CDR2 as SQIVND (reference sequence). This CDR3 comprises 14 residues. V lost 5 bases and J 10 bases, leaving 17 bases between the germline ends. The CDR3 sequence: CASSPRAVGGKLFF. The CDR3 nucleotides read TGTGCCAGTAGTCCTCGGGCCGTCGGTGGAAAACTGTTTTTT.

The V gene is TRBV20-1, the J gene TRBJ2-7; possibly TRBD1 or TRBD2 for D (6 bases each). The V gene's germline CDR1 is DFQATT and CDR2 SNEGSKA (reference sequence). CDR3 length: 12 residues. Trimming cost V 3 bases and J 6 bases, with 12 bases left between them. CDR3 in DNA: TGCAGTGCTAGCCGAGGGGGGAGCGAGCAGTACTTC. Translation: CSASRGGSEQYF.

The gene calls are TRBV7-6 and TRBJ2-7, with TRBD1 matching 10 bases. Germline V gene data show CDR1 as SGHVS and CDR2 as FNYEAQ. This CDR3 contains 14 residues. V gave up 3 bases and J gave up 6 bases; unmatched junction bases: 5. This chain's CDR3 is CASSLGTGAAEQYF. The CDR3 coding sequence is TGTGCCAGCAGCTTGGGGACAGGGGCAGCCGAGCAGTACTTC.

The CDR3 here is CASSLGVPAPYEQYF. The CDR3 bases are TGTGCCAGCAGCTTAGGAGTGCCAGCCCCCTACGAGCAGTACTTC. The J gene is TRBJ2-7, the V gene TRBV7-3; D call uncertain. V was clipped by 2 bases and J by 2 bases, with 13 bases between them. CDR1 SGHTA and CDR2 FQGTGA come from the germline V gene. This CDR3 region has 15 residues.

This clonotype showed up just a few times. The J gene is TRBJ1-2, the V gene TRBV2; TRBD1 matches 7 bases. V was pared by 6 bases and J by 4 bases, with 11 bases of the junction left unmatched. CDR3 length: 15 amino acids. Per the germline V gene, CDR1 is SNHLY and CDR2 is FYNNEI. CDR3 nucleotides: TGTGCCAGCAGAAAGGACAGGACCCTCTTCTATGGCTACACCTTC. Protein product: CASRKDRTLFYGYTF.

CDR3 sequence reads: CSAPEGGLRDTEAFF. CDR3 DNA: TGCAGTGCTCCCGAGGGGGGTTTGAGGGACACTGAAGCTTTCTTT. This chain uses TRBV20-1 with TRBJ1-1, with D maybe TRBD1 (6 bases). Germline assignment: CDR1 DFQATT and CDR2 SNEGSKA (reference sequence). V lost 5 bases, J lost 3 bases, and 19 bases lay in between. CDR3 length: 15 residues.

A few counts support this clonotype. This chain links TRBV7-8 with TRBJ2-1, with a possible D match to TRBD2 (5 bases). Trimming stripped 3 bases from V and 1 base from J, with 10 bases between. This CDR3 has 15 amino acids. Germline V gene sequence: CDR1 SGHVS, CDR2 FQNEAQ. CDR3 coding DNA: TGTGCCAGCAGCTTGGGGAGACTATCCTACAATGAGCAGTTCTTC. Encoded protein: CASSLGRLSYNEQFF.